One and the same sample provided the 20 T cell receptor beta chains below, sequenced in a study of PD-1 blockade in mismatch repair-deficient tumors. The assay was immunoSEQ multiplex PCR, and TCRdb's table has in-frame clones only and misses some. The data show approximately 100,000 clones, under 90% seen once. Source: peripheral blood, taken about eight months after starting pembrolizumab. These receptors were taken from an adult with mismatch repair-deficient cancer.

The DNA for the CDR3 is TGTGCCAGTAGTGCCTATAACAGGGGCTACGAGCAGTACTTC. Its protein product is CASSAYNRGYEQYF. The rearrangement uses TRBV19 and TRBJ2-7; 7 bases match TRBD1. Germline V gives CDR1 LNHDA, CDR2 SQIVND (reference sequence). The CDR3 totals 14 residues. V gave up 5 bases and J gave up 3 bases; unmatched junction bases: 7. Looking up the rest from reference TRBV19 and TRBJ2-7 gives the full variable domain: DGGITQSPKYLFRKEGQNVTLSCEQNLNHDAMYWYRQDPGQGLRLIYYSQIVNDFQKGDIAEGYSVSREKKESFPLTVTSAQKNPTAFYLCASSAYNRGYEQYFGPGTRLTVT.

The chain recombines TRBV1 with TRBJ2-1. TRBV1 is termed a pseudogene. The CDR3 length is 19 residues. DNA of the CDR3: TGCACCAGCAGCCAAATCCGGGGACCCCATATCCCACAGTGCAATGAGCAGTTCTTC. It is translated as CTSSQIRGPHIPQCNEQFF.

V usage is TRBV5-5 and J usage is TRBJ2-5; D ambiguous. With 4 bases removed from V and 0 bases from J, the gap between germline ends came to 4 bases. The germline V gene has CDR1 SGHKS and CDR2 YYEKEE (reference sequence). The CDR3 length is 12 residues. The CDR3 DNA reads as TGTGCCAGCAGCCGGTACCAAGAGACCCAGTACTTC. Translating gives CASSRYQETQYF.

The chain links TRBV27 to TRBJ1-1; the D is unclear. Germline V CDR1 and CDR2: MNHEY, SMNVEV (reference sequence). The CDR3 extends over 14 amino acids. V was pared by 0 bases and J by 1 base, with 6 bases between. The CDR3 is CASSLSTWNTEAFF. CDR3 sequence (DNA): TGTGCCAGCAGTTTATCGACCTGGAACACTGAAGCTTTCTTT.

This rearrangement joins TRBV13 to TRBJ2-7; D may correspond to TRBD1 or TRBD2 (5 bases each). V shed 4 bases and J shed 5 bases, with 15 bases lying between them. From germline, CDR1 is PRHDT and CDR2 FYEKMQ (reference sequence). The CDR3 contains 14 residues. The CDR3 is CASSSGAGRNEQYF. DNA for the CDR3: TGTGCCAGCAGCTCCGGGGCTGGACGGAACGAGCAGTACTTC.

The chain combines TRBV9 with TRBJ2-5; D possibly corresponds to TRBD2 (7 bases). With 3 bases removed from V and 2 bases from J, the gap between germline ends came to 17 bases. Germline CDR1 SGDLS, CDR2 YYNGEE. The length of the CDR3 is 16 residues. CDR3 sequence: CASSGRGGGVQETQYF. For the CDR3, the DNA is TGTGCCAGCAGCGGCCGAGGGGGAGGGGTACAAGAGACCCAGTACTTC. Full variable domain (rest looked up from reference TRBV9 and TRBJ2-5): DSGVTQTPKHLITATGQRVTLRCSPRSGDLSVYWYQQSLDQGLQFLIQYYNGEERAKGNILERFSAQQFPDLHSELNLSSLELGDSALYFCASSGRGGGVQETQYFGPGTRLLVL.

The CDR3 reads CASSPVGGGYEQYF. CDR3 in DNA: TGTGCCAGCAGCCCCGTGGGGGGGGGCTACGAGCAGTACTTC. This rearrangement joins TRBV11-2 to TRBJ2-7; 7 nucleotides line up with TRBD2. V lost 5 bases to trimming and J lost 3 bases; unmatched junction nucleotides: 7. This CDR3 spans 14 amino acids. Per the germline V gene, CDR1 is SGHAT and CDR2 is FQNNGV.

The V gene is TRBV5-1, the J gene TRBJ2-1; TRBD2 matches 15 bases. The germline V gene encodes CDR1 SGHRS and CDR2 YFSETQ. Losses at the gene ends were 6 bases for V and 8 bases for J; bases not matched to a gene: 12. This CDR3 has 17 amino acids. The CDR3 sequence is CASTRRGTSGRYDEQFF. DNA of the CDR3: TGCGCCAGCACCCGTCGAGGGACTAGCGGGAGGTATGATGAGCAGTTCTTC.

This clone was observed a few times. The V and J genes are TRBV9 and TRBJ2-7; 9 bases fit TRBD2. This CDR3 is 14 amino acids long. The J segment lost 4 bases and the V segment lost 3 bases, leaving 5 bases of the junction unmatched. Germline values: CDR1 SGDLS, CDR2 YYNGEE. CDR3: CASSAGLAIYEQYF. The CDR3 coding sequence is TGTGCCAGCAGCGCGGGACTAGCAATATACGAGCAGTACTTC.

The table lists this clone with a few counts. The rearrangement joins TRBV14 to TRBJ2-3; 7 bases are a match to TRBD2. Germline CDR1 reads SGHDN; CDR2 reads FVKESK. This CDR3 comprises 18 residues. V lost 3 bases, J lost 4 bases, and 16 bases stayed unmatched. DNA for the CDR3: TGTGCCAGCAGCCAGGAGGAGAGGGTGGGAGGGCCAGCAGATACGCAGTATTTT. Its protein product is CASSQEERVGGPADTQYF.

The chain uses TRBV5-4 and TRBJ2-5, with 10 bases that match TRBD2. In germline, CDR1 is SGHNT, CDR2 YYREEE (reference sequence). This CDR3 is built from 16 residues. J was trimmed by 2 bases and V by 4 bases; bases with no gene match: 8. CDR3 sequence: CASSTLTSGTQETQYF. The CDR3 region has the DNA TGTGCCAGCAGCACACTCACTAGCGGGACTCAAGAGACCCAGTACTTC.

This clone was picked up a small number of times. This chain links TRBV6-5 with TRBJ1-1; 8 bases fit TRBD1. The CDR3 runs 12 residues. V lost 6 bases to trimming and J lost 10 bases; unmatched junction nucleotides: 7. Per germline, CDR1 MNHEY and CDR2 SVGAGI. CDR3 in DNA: TGTGCCAGCAGCCGACAGGGGAGGGGAGCTTTCTTT. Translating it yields CASSRQGRGAFF.

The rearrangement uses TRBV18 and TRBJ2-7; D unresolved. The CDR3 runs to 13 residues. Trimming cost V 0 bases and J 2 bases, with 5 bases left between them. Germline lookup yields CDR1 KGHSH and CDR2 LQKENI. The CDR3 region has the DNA TGTGCCAGCTCACCACCACAGACCTACGAGCAGTACTTC. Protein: CASSPPQTYEQYF.

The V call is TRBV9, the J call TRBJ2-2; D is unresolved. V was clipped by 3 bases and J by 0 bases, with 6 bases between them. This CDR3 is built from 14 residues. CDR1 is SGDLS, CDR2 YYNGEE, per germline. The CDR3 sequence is CASSETTNTGELFF. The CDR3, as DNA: TGTGCCAGCAGCGAAACGACGAACACCGGGGAGCTGTTTTTT.

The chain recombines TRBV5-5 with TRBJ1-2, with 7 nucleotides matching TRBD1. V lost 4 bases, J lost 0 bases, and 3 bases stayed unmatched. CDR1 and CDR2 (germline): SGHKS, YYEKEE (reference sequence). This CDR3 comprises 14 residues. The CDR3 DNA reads TGTGCCAGCAGCACCGGGACAGCTAACTATGGCTACACCTTC. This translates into CASSTGTANYGYTF.

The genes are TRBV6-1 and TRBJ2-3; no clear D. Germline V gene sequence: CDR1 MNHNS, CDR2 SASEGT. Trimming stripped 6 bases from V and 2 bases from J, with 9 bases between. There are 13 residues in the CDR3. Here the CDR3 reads CASSEYNTDTQYF. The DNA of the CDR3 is TGTGCCAGCAGCGAGTATAACACAGATACGCAGTATTTT.

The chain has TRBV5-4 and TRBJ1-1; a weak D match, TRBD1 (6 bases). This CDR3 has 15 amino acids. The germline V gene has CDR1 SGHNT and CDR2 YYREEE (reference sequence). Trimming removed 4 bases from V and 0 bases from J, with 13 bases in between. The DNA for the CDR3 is TGTGCCAGCAGCCTACTACAGGGCCTGAACACTGAAGCTTTCTTT. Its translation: CASSLLQGLNTEAFF. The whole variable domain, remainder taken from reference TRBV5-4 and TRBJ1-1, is ETGVTQSPTHLIKTRGQQVTLRCSSQSGHNTVSWYQQALGQGPQFIFQYYREEENGRGNFPPRFSGLQFPNYSSELNVNALELDDSALYLCASSLLQGLNTEAFFGQGTRLTVV.

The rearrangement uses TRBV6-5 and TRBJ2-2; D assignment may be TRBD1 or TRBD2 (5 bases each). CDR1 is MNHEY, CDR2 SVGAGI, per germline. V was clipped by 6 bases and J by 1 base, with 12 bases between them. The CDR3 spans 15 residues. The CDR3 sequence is CASSRGTENTGELFF. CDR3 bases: TGTGCCAGCAGCAGAGGGACGGAGAACACCGGGGAGCTGTTTTTT.

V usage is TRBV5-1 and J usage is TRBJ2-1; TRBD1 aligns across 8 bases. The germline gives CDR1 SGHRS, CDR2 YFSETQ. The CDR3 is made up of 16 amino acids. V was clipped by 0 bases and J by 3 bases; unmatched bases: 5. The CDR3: CASSLAWGQVYNEQFF. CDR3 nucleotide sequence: TGCGCCAGCAGCTTGGCCTGGGGACAGGTCTACAATGAGCAGTTCTTC.

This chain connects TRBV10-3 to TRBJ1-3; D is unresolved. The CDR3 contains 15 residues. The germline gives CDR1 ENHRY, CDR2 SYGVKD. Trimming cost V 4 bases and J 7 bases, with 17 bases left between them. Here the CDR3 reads CAISGPGSLGNTIYF. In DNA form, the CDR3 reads TGTGCCATCAGTGGGCCGGGATCTTTGGGGAACACCATATATTTT.